These T cell receptor beta chains were read from a single sample in a study of cytomegalovirus exposure and HLA in healthy donors. Libraries were prepared by immunoSEQ multiplex PCR; TCRdb keeps only in-frame clonotypes and omits some of them. The sample holds 150,000 to 160,000 clones, roughly 80% seen once. The sequencing input was PBMCs. The origin of the receptors is a woman aged 40 to 55 in good health and CMV-seronegative. Both conserved end residues are part of each CDR3. The D gene is left open where the match is weak. Size is omitted from some rows. Given values are once, few, many or a class for expanded clones.

>TRBJ2-5|TRBD1|-|TRBV10-3
TGTGCCATCAGAGGGGACAGCCGACAAGAGACCCAGTACTTC
CAIRGDSRQETQYF
>TRBJ2-4|TRBD2|-|TRBV9
TGTGCCAGCAGCGTACGAGCGGGGGAGGGCATTCAGTACTTC
CASSVRAGEGIQYF
>TRBJ1-4|-|few|TRBV10-3
TGTGCCATCAGCGACAGGACTAATGAAAAACTGTTTTTT
CAISDRTNEKLFF
>TRBJ2-6|TRBD2|-|TRBV2
TGTGCCAGCAGTGAAACGGGGGAGGGTGGGGCCAACGTCCTGACTTTC
CASSETGEGGANVLTF
>TRBJ2-7|-|-|TRBV27
TGTGCCAGCAGTTTCCTCTACGAGCAGTACTTC
CASSFLYEQYF
>TRBJ2-7|-|-|TRBV9
TGTGCCAGCAGCGGCGCCGGCTACGAGCAGTACTTC
CASSGAGYEQYF
>TRBJ1-1|-|few|TRBV11-3
TGTGCCAGCAGCCACGACACAAACACTGAAGCTTTCTTT
CASSHDTNTEAFF
>TRBJ1-5|-|-|TRBV4-1
TGCGCCAGCAGCCAAGAGCCCGGGGGAGGCAATCAGCCCCAGCATTTT
CASSQEPGGGNQPQHF
>TRBJ1-5|-|-|TRBV13
TGTGCCAGCAGCTTGCAGGGGTCCAATCAGCCCCAGCATTTT
CASSLQGSNQPQHF
>TRBJ2-5|-|few|TRBV7-9
TGTGCCAGCAGGACCGGTGGGGGGGGCGTCTTAGAGACCCAGTACTTC
CASRTGGGGVLETQYF
>TRBJ1-2|-|-|TRBV5-4
TGTGCCAGCAGCTTGTTACAGGCAAACTATGGCTACACCTTC
CASSLLQANYGYTF
>TRBJ1-3|TRBD1|-|TRBV19
TGTGCCAGTATTCCGGACAGGCGGGGTGGAAACACCATATATTTT
CASIPDRRGGNTIYF
>TRBJ2-7|TRBD2|-|TRBV4-1
TGCGCCAGCAGCCAAGATGGACTAGCGAGTACCTACGAGCAGTACTTC
CASSQDGLASTYEQYF
>TRBJ1-1|-|-|TRBV4-1
TGCGCCAGCAGCTCAAAACGCCAAAATCGACAGAACACTGAAGCTTTCTTT
CASSSKRQNRQNTEAFF
>TRBJ1-3|-|once|TRBV15
TGTGCCACCAAATCACCCGCCAGCTCTGGAAACACCATATATTTT
CATKSPASSGNTIYF
>TRBJ2-7|TRBD2|-|TRBV10-3
TGTGCCATCAGTCGACTAGCGGGGAGCTACGAGCAGTACTTC
CAISRLAGSYEQYF
>TRBJ1-1|TRBD1|-|TRBV4-1
TGCGCCAGCAGCCAAGTCGGACAGGGGTACACTGAAGCTTTCTTT
CASSQVGQGYTEAFF
>TRBJ2-3|TRBD1|-|TRBV13
TGTGCCAGCAGCACCAGACAGGGTAGCACAGATACGCAGTATTTT
CASSTRQGSTDTQYF
>TRBJ1-5|TRBD1|-|TRBV28
TGTGCCAGCAGTTTCGGGACAGGGGATCAGCCCCAGCATTTT
CASSFGTGDQPQHF
>TRBJ2-6|-|-|TRBV10-3
TGTGCCATCAGTGAGTCCAGTGAAGTCTGGTCCTCTGGGGCCAACGTCCTGACTTTC
CAISESSEVWSSGANVLTF
>TRBJ1-5|-|few|TRBV6-1
TGTGCCAGCAGTGGAGCGACAGCTAATAATCAGCCCCAGCATTTT
CASSGATANNQPQHF
>TRBJ1-2|-|-|TRBV2
TGTGCCAGCAGTTCGGATGGCTACACCTTC
CASSSDGYTF
>TRBJ2-1|TRBD2|-|TRBV10-3
TGTGCCATTGGGACTAGCGGGGGGTACTGGAATGAGCAGTTCTTC
CAIGTSGGYWNEQFF
>TRBJ1-1|-|-|TRBV5-6
TGTGCCAGCAGCAAGACCGGCGGCACTGAAGCTTTCTTT
CASSKTGGTEAFF
>TRBJ1-2|TRBD1|-|TRBV27
TGTGCCAGCACTAGACAGGGGGAGGGCTACACCTTC
CASTRQGEGYTF
>TRBJ2-1|-|-|TRBV7-6
TGTGCCAGCAGCTTAGGCGTGGGAGCGAACAATGAGCAGTTCTTC
CASSLGVGANNEQFF
>TRBJ1-4|TRBD1|many|TRBV6-5
TGTGCCAGCAGCCAGACAGGGAGTGTGGAAAAACTGTTTTTT
CASSQTGSVEKLFF
>TRBJ1-2|TRBD1|-|TRBV7-9
TGTGCCAGCAGCAGGGGACAGAACTATGGCTACACCTTC
CASSRGQNYGYTF
>TRBJ1-2|-|-|TRBV5-1
TGCGCCAGCAACGTAGGCAGCACCCTAGGGGATGGCTACACCTTC
CASNVGSTLGDGYTF
>TRBJ1-1|TRBD1|-|TRBV6-6
TGTGCCAGCAGTTACCCAACAGGGGGGATGAACACTGAAGCTTTCTTT
CASSYPTGGMNTEAFF
>TRBJ2-1|TRBD2|-|TRBV6-6
TGTGCCAGCACCCGTGTTACTAGCGGGCTTTACAATGAGCAGTTCTTC
CASTRVTSGLYNEQFF
>TRBJ1-2|TRBD1|-|TRBV5-4
TGTGCCAGCAGCAGTCCCGGGACAGGGGGGTATGGCTACACCTTC
CASSSPGTGGYGYTF
>TRBJ2-3|-|-|TRBV5-6
TGTGCCAGCAGCCCGTTCAGTAGCACAGATACGCAGTATTTT
CASSPFSSTDTQYF
>TRBJ2-7|-|-|TRBV7-9
TGTGCCAGCAGCTCCCTCTCGGGGGTGGAGGAGCAGTACTTC
CASSSLSGVEEQYF
>TRBJ1-2|-|-|TRBV29-1
TGCAGCGTTGCCCAGGGATGGGACATCGATGGCTACACCTTC
CSVAQGWDIDGYTF
>TRBJ1-5|TRBD1|-|TRBV19
TGTGCCAGTAGTATAGGAGACAGGGCAGTCCAACCCCAGCATTTT
CASSIGDRAVQPQHF
>TRBJ2-1|TRBD2|-|TRBV6-6
TGTGCCAGCAGGCCCCAAGCGGGACCGTACAATGAGCAGTTCTTC
CASRPQAGPYNEQFF
>TRBJ1-2|-|-|TRBV19
TGTGCCAGTAGTATAGCGGCGGACTATGGCTACACCTTC
CASSIAADYGYTF
>TRBJ1-5|-|-|TRBV6-1
TGTGCCAGCAGTGAAGCGCTAAATAGCAATCAGCCCCAGCATTTT
CASSEALNSNQPQHF
>TRBJ2-7|TRBD1|-|TRBV5-1
TGCGCCAGTCAAGCAGGGACAGGGGGGAAAGGGCACGAGCAGTACTTC
CASQAGTGGKGHEQYF
>TRBJ1-2|TRBD1|-|TRBV2
TGTGCCAGCAGCCTCCGACAGGGAACAGGCGGCTACACCTTC
CASSLRQGTGGYTF
>TRBJ2-3|TRBD2|-|TRBV4-1
TGCGCCAGCAGCGGACTGGGACTAGCGGGGGGAGATACGCAGTATTTT
CASSGLGLAGGDTQYF
>TRBJ1-1|TRBD1|-|TRBV5-4
TGTGCCAGCAGCCCGGACAGGAGGTTTGGCACTGAAGCTTTCTTT
CASSPDRRFGTEAFF
>TRBJ2-1|TRBD1|-|TRBV30
TGTGCCTGGAGTACAGAGACAGGGTCCTACAATGAGCAGTTCTTC
CAWSTETGSYNEQFF
>TRBJ2-3|TRBD1|-|TRBV7-2
TGTGCCAGCAGCTTAGGCAGGGGGCCTACAGATACGCAGTATTTT
CASSLGRGPTDTQYF
>TRBJ1-1|TRBD1|-|TRBV5-1
TGCGCCAGCTTCCGGGACAGGGGAGCAACTTTCTTT
CASFRDRGATFF
>TRBJ2-3|TRBD1|few|TRBV7-2
TGTGCCAGCAGCCTGGGTTACGGACAGGGGCAAGGAGATACGCAGTATTTT
CASSLGYGQGQGDTQYF
>TRBJ1-1|TRBD1|-|TRBV18
TGTGCCAGCTCAGTACAGGGGCAAGCTTTCTTT
CASSVQGQAFF
>TRBJ1-4|-|few|TRBV5-5
TGTGCCAGCAGCCAGGACAGTGCTAATGAAAAACTGTTTTTT
CASSQDSANEKLFF
>TRBJ1-2|TRBD1|once|TRBV11-3
TGTGCCAGCAGTTCAACAGGGGGCGTGAATGGCTACACCTTC
CASSSTGGVNGYTF
>TRBJ1-5|TRBD1|-|TRBV5-1
TGCGCCACCGGGACAGGGAATAGCAATCAGCCCCAGCATTTT
CATGTGNSNQPQHF
>TRBJ2-7|TRBD1|-|TRBV10-1
TGCGCCAGCAGTGAAGAGGGGGCGGGCGAGCAGTACTTC
CASSEEGAGEQYF
>TRBJ1-1|-|-|TRBV7-2
TGTGCCAGCAGCTTGGGACACCAGAACACTGAAGCTTTCTTT
CASSLGHQNTEAFF
>TRBJ2-3|-|-|TRBV2
TGTGCCAGCAGCAGGGCGAGAGGGCAGTATTTT
CASSRARGQYF
>TRBJ2-7|TRBD2|-|TRBV10-2
TGCGCCAGCAGTGAGGTGTGGAGGGAGGGCGAGCAGTACTTC
CASSEVWREGEQYF
>TRBJ2-1|TRBD2|-|TRBV5-1
TGCGCCAGCCGGGGGGAGGACGGAAGCTCCTACAATGAGCAGTTCTTC
CASRGEDGSSYNEQFF
>TRBJ2-7|-|-|TRBV11-2
TGTGCCAGCAGCTCATCAAGCTCGAGCTCCTACGAGCAGTACTTC
CASSSSSSSSYEQYF